This TCR beta chain was sequenced for a study of blood T cell repertoires in COVID-19 (dated by TCRdb to about 2020). Background on the whole study: The collaborator samples originated in the United States, Italy and Spain and spanned the acute and convalescent phases of COVID-19. The prospective study material was composed of cDNA or gDNA derived from T cells, B-cell-depleted T cells, or PBMCs. The dataset comprised deeply sampled blood TCRbeta repertoires from subjects exposed to, actively infected with, or recovered from COVID-19. A freely available public database, intended as a resource for researchers studying the immune response to SARS-CoV-2, is where the repertoires were released. The samples were drawn from the first 160 participants of the ongoing ImmuneRACE study and from under 1,500 subjects provided by 6 global collaborators. Nearly every sample came with metadata listing a de-identified subject ID, COVID-19 status, age in years and sex. Where available, HLA class I and class II types were obtained from metadata supplied by the sample provider rather than from assay-based typing.

Each collaborating institution followed its own protocols to collect whole blood in K2EDTA tubes. Collaborator samples were shipped for TCRbeta analysis as frozen whole blood, isolated PBMCs, or DNA extracted from either sample type. What the work shows at the level of the full study, not this receptor alone: The amount of clinical and demographic metadata varied by source and participant and was provided uncurated.

Details on this clone: The specificity of this receptor is unknown. Qualities for individual bases were not recorded, and no much larger clone is one base off.

TCRbeta CDR3 regions were amplified from genomic DNA by means of the immunoSEQ Assay, a bias-controlled multiplex PCR. In the source study's methods: Within the assay, amplification of reference gene primers was used to estimate how many nucleated cells each sample contained. Sequence reads were collapsed and filtered to measure the absolute abundance of every unique TCRbeta CDR3 rearrangement. For each sample, productive Simpson clonality was calculated as the square root of Simpson's diversity index over productive rearrangements. Here the immuneACCESS table is served through TCRdb, limited to in-frame sequences with V and J called. Missing clones are a known gap in these copies; in checked studies unresolved V genes cover under half, and the rest lacks a known reason. Clone size and V and J calls were adopted from that table, with D and trimming inferred from the DNA. For this sample there are under 200,000 clones; 86% appear just once. 3% to 4% of the sample belongs to the ten largest clones.

V is clipped by 5 bases and J by 5 bases, and the sequence between their germline boundaries is 16 bases long. The CDR3 sequence holds 14 residues, the cysteine and phenylalanine included. The read is trimmed to its CDR3 DNA, 42 bases read in frame from base 1. Via the germline V gene, CDR1 is SGHRS and CDR2 YFSETQ. This clonotype originated in a woman aged 70 to 79 with acute or convalescent COVID-19. The chain is encoded by TRBV5-1 joined to TRBJ1-2; the D gene cannot be resolved reliably. Input material: peripheral blood. The CDR3 region: CASREGGRGYGYTF. Here is the DNA: TGCGCCAGCAGGGAGGGCGGGCGCGGTTATGGCTACACCTTC.